The 2 T cell receptor beta chains below were found in one sample sequenced in a study of T cells expressing NK-cell markers. Reanalyzing the 5' RACE reads, TCRdb keeps one entry per CDR3 protein, without DNA. The record lists about 540,000 distinct CDR3 sequences, of which the ten most abundant hold roughly 3.5%. The sequencing input was blood T cells: a sorted CD56 or NKG2C T cell subset, CD4+ or CD8+ T cells, or bulk PBMC T cells (not recorded which). These receptors originate from a man between 18 and 29 years old in good health.

The V call is TRBV28, the J call TRBJ1-4; the D gene TCRdb calls, TRBD1, cannot be checked with no DNA. This CDR3 is built from 14 residues. Looked up from germline, CDR1 is MDHEN and CDR2 is SYDVKM. Here the CDR3 reads CASRRTGSNEKLFF.

This chain uses TRBV25-1 with TRBJ2-3; as DNA is missing, the TRBD1 call by TCRdb cannot be tested. Germline CDR1 and CDR2: MGHDK and SYGVNS. This CDR3 contains 15 residues. CDR3 residues: CASADLGGSTDTQYF.